This TCR beta chain was sequenced in a study of T cells in pancreatic ductal adenocarcinoma. Study results and limitations: Tumor-versus-blood clonality comparisons may be biased toward lower tumor diversity. Unique clonotypes were around 7.6-fold more numerous in blood than in tumor. No significant tumor-blood clonality difference; means were about 0.12 and 0.073. Results skew toward the minority of patients with early-stage disease.

Turning to this clone: Its target is unknown.

Produced via immunoSEQ multiplex PCR; TCRdb's table is partial and in-frame only. This table holds over 85,000 clones, 90% to 95% found once. The selected patients with pancreatic ductal adenocarcinoma had surgery but no neoadjuvant therapy. CDR1 and CDR2 from the germline V gene are SGHAT and FQNNGV. The CDR3 length is 13 residues. Trimming removed 5 bases from V and 2 bases from J; junction bases left unmatched: 2. This TCR came from a human donor with pancreatic ductal adenocarcinoma. This chain links TRBV11-2 with TRBJ2-5, with TRBD1 matching 7 bases. Sequenced input: PBMCs. The CDR3: CASSRGQQETQYF. The DNA of the CDR3 is TGTGCCAGCAGCCGGGGACAGCAAGAGACCCAGTACTTC.